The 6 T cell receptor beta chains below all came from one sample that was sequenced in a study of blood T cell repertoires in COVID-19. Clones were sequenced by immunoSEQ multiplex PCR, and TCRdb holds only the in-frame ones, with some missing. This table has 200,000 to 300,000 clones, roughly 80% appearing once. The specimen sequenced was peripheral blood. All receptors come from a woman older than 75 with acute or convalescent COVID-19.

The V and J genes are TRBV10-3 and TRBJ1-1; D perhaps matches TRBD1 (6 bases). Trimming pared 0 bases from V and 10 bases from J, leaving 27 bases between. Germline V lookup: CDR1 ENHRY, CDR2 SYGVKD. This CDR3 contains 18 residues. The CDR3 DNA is TGTGCCATCAGTGAGTCTATAGTGCCGGGTGGGACAAAAACCCGAGCTTTCTTT. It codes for CAISESIVPGGTKTRAFF.

The CDR3 reads CASSDLAGPQSEQYF. The CDR3, as DNA: TGTGCCAGCAGTGACCTTGCAGGTCCCCAATCGGAGCAGTACTTC. V usage is TRBV2 and J usage is TRBJ2-7; D unclear. The germline V gene has CDR1 SNHLY and CDR2 FYNNEI. Trimming pared 3 bases from V and 7 bases from J, leaving 19 bases between. CDR3 length equals 15 residues.

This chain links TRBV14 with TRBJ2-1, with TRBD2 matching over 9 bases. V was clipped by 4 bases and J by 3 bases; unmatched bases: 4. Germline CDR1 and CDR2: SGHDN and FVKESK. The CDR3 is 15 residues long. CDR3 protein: CASSPGLAFYNEQFF. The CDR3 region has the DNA TGTGCCAGCAGCCCGGGACTAGCCTTCTACAATGAGCAGTTCTTC.

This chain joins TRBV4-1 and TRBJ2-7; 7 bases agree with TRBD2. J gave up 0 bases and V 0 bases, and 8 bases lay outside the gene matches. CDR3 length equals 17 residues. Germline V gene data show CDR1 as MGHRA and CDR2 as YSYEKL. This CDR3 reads CASSQDTRGKFSYEQYF. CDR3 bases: TGCGCCAGCAGCCAAGATACGCGGGGGAAATTCTCCTACGAGCAGTACTTC.

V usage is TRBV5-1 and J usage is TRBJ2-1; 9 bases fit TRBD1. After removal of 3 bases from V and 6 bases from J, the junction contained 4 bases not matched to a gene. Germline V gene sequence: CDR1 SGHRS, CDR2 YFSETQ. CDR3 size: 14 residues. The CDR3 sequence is CASSYGTGFNEQFF. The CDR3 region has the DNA TGCGCCAGCAGCTACGGGACAGGGTTCAATGAGCAGTTCTTC.

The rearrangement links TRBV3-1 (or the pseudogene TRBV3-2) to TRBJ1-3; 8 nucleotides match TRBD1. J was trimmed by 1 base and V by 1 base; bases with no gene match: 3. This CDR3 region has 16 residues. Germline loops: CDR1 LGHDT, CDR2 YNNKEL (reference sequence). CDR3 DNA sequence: TGTGCCAGCAGCCAAGGCCAGGGGGCGTCTGGAAACACCATATATTTT. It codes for CASSQGQGASGNTIYF.